The 10 T cell receptor beta chains given below trace back to one sample, sequenced in a study of cytomegalovirus exposure and HLA in healthy donors. It was with 60 Vbeta and 13 Jbeta primers that the PCR ran. Profiling relied on immunoSEQ multiplex PCR, and the TCRdb table lists in-frame clones only, not all of them. Altogether around 220,000 clones are present, roughly four fifths being singletons, with the ten largest covering 1.4%. The sequenced sample consisted of PBMCs. The source of these receptors is a girl aged 10 to 17 in good health and CMV-seronegative.

This clone showed up just once. J is TRBJ2-7 and V is TRBV7-2; D remains unclear. CDR3 length: 15 amino acids. Germline CDR1 and CDR2: SGHTA and FQGNSA. The V and J ends lost 1 base and 5 bases respectively, with 15 bases between them. Here the CDR3 reads CASSLELRKENEQYF. The DNA for the CDR3 is TGTGCCAGCAGCTTAGAGCTGAGGAAGGAGAACGAGCAGTACTTC.

This clone occurred a few times. V usage is TRBV27 and J usage is TRBJ1-1; D call uncertain. From germline, CDR1 is MNHEY and CDR2 SMNVEV (reference sequence). V was shortened by 6 bases and J by 11 bases, with 16 bases between the two germline ends. CDR3 length: 12 amino acids. This chain's CDR3 is CASRLVGSGAFF. CDR3 sequence (DNA): TGTGCCAGCAGGCTAGTAGGGAGTGGCGCTTTCTTT.

The chain carries TRBV9 and TRBJ2-3; weak D call: TRBD2 (7 bases). This CDR3 comprises 15 residues. The germline V and J ends were trimmed by 4 bases and 2 bases, with 14 bases remaining between them. The V gene's germline CDR1 is SGDLS and CDR2 YYNGEE. CDR3 nucleotides: TGTGCCAGCAGCTCACGGGGGGCCCACACAGATACGCAGTATTTT. Amino acid sequence: CASSSRGAHTDTQYF.

The chain carries TRBV5-1 and TRBJ1-1; TRBD1 agrees at 7 bases. Germline-derived CDR1 and CDR2 are SGHRS and YFSETQ. This CDR3 contains 13 residues. Unmatched junction bases numbered 3, after V lost 0 bases and J lost 7 bases. The CDR3 nucleotides read TGCGCCAGCAGCTTGGCGGGACAGAATGAAGCTTTCTTT. Its protein product is CASSLAGQNEAFF.

J is TRBJ1-3 and V is TRBV28; no firm D call. Germline loops: CDR1 MDHEN, CDR2 SYDVKM. CDR3 length equals 15 residues. V was clipped by 2 bases and J by 1 base, with 9 bases between them. The CDR3 sequence is CASSLPAGSGNTIYF. The CDR3 coding sequence is TGTGCCAGCAGTTTACCAGCCGGGTCTGGAAACACCATATATTTT. The complete variable domain, with remaining parts taken from reference TRBV28 and TRBJ1-3, reads DVKVTQSSRYLVKRTGEKVFLECVQDMDHENMFWYRQDPGLGLRLIYFSYDVKMKEKGDIPEGYSVSREKKERFSLILESASTNQTSMYLCASSLPAGSGNTIYFGEGSWLTVV.

The rearrangement uses TRBV5-4 and TRBJ2-1, with 12 bases identical to TRBD2. CDR1 SGHNT and CDR2 YYREEE come from the germline V gene (reference sequence). This CDR3 has 16 amino acids. V was pared by 2 bases and J by 1 base, with 1 base of the junction left unmatched. The CDR3: CASSFGLAGSYNEQFF. The CDR3 region has the DNA TGTGCCAGCAGCTTTGGACTAGCGGGATCCTACAATGAGCAGTTCTTC.

This chain joins TRBV5-4 and TRBJ1-1; TRBD1 matches at 7 bases. Looked up from germline, CDR1 is SGHNT and CDR2 is YYREEE (reference sequence). The CDR3 is made up of 14 amino acids. With 2 bases clipped from V and 5 bases from J, the junction kept 6 bases outside the gene matches. For the CDR3, the DNA is TGTGCCAGCAGCTTTATGACAGGGTCGACTGAAGCTTTCTTT. It specifies CASSFMTGSTEAFF.

V is TRBV7-6 and J is TRBJ2-7; 7 bases are a match to TRBD2. J lost 5 bases, V lost 5 bases, and 12 bases had no gene match. The CDR3 is made up of 15 amino acids. Germline CDR1 is SGHVS and CDR2 is FNYEAQ. As DNA, the CDR3 is TGTGCCAGCAGCCAGATGCAGGCGGGAGCGGACGAGCAGTACTTC. Amino acids: CASSQMQAGADEQYF. The full variable domain, completed using reference TRBV7-6 and TRBJ2-7, is GAGVSQSPRYKVTKRGQDVALRCDPISGHVSLYWYRQALGQGPEFLTYFNYEAQQDKSGLPNDRFSAERPEGSISTLTIQRTEQRDSAMYRCASSQMQAGADEQYFGPGTRLTVT.

This chain joins TRBV13 and TRBJ1-1; D might be TRBD1 (6 bases). The V and J ends lost 4 bases and 8 bases respectively, with 17 bases between them. This CDR3 region has 14 residues. The germline V gene encodes CDR1 PRHDT and CDR2 FYEKMQ (reference sequence). CDR3: CASSYRTALGEAFF. The CDR3, as DNA: TGTGCCAGCAGCTATAGGACAGCCCTTGGGGAAGCTTTCTTT.

This chain joins TRBV11-3 and TRBJ2-3; a weak D match, TRBD1 (6 bases). CDR1 is SGHNT and CDR2 is YENEEA in the germline V gene. The CDR3 loop spans 13 amino acids. The V end was cut by 6 bases, the J end by 3 bases, with 10 bases between. The CDR3 sequence is CASSTDRTDTQYF. In DNA, the CDR3 is TGTGCCAGCAGTACTGACAGGACAGATACGCAGTATTTT.